Below, 2 T cell receptor beta chains from the same sample are listed, as sequenced in a study of T-cell memory formation after mild COVID-19. TCRdb reanalysed the 5' RACE reads using MiXCR and keeps one entry per CDR3 protein. The sample has more than 150,000 distinct CDR3 sequences, around 18% seen once. The sequenced sample consisted of PBMCs or a T cell subset sorted from them (not recorded which). The origin of the receptors is a young man who had mild COVID-19 (a few samples of this study predate the infection). Cell type and time point are not known.

This clonotype was seen more than once but under ten times. The J gene is TRBJ2-3, the V gene TRBV5-1; 9 positions match TRBD1. V was clipped by 0 bases and J by 10 bases; unmatched bases: 9. The CDR3 spans 15 residues. CDR1 and CDR2 (germline): SGHRS, YFSETQ. The CDR3 spells CASSLEQGAGRAQYF. The CDR3, as DNA: TGCGCCAGCAGCTTGGAACAGGGGGCTGGCAGGGCGCAGTATTTT.

This clonotype was picked up a small number of times. The chain combines TRBV6-5 with TRBJ1-1; D is ambiguous. The CDR3 covers 14 residues. V lost 2 bases and J lost 2, with 9 bases in between. Germline-derived CDR1 and CDR2 are MNHEY and SVGAGI. The CDR3 sequence: CASSYGVPNTEAFF. The CDR3 region has the DNA TGTGCCAGCAGTTACGGGGTTCCTAACACTGAAGCTTTCTTT.